This TCR beta chain is from a study of blood T cells in healthy people across ages. Across the whole study: The template switching approach captured approximately one barcoded beta molecule for every two T cells. Overall study results and limits: Higher diversity, along with more naive CD4+ cells, distinguished long-lived donors from aged donors.

Alongside a J-beta primer mix, a sample-barcoded 5' primer served in a second PCR lasting about 6 to 12 cycles. Each CDR3 protein gets one entry after TCRdb re-called the 5' RACE reads with MiXCR. Of about 840,000 distinct CDR3 sequences in the sample, around 29% were seen once. Extraction yielded at least 6 micrograms of total RNA per sample. V gave up 0 bases and J gave up 3 bases, with 14 bases separating them. Germline V gene data show CDR1 as SQVTM and CDR2 as ANQGSEA. The CDR3 sequence is 15 residues long. Details on this clonotype: Its antigen remains unknown.

These data were also filed under a second study, of T cells of mothers and their children.

Sequenced input: blood. The rearrangement links TRBV29-1 to TRBJ1-2; a weak D match, TRBD1 (5 bases). The TCR originated in a woman aged 40 to 55 in good health. The CDR3 DNA reads as TGCAGCGTTGAAGAAATTACAGGAGCCGACTATGGCTACACCTTC. Translation gives CSVEEITGADYGYTF.